The entry below describes one T cell receptor (beta chain). Mismatch with germline at one junction end may stem from a read error. These data come from a study of T cells in Graves' hyperthyroidism and ophthalmopathy. RNA transcripts provided the source from which TCR beta CDR3 regions were amplified. Initially, a first-round RT-PCR of the TCR CDR3 employed the HTBI primer set. Each CDR3 protein is one row after TCRdb ran MiXCR on the multiplex PCR reads. The sample includes about 500,000 distinct CDR3 sequences, roughly a sixth of them seen just once. CDR3 length: 15 residues. The germline V gene has CDR1 LNHNV and CDR2 YYDKDF (reference sequence).

The receptor was isolated from a woman aged 25 to 45 with Graves' ophthalmopathy. The chain joins TRBV15 to TRBJ2-2; TRBD1 matches 8 bases. Material for sequencing was blood. The CDR3 DNA sequence: TGTGCCACCAGCCCGGACAGGGTGAACACCGGGGAGCTGCTTTTT. This translates into CATSPDRVNTGELLF. Complete variable domain (other parts from reference TRBV15 and TRBJ2-2): DAMVIQNPRYQVTQFGKPVTLSCSQTLNHNVMYWYQQKSSQAPKLLFHYYDKDFNNEADTPDNFQSRRPNTSFCFLDIRSPGLGDTAMYLCATSPDRVNTGELLFGEGSRLTVL.